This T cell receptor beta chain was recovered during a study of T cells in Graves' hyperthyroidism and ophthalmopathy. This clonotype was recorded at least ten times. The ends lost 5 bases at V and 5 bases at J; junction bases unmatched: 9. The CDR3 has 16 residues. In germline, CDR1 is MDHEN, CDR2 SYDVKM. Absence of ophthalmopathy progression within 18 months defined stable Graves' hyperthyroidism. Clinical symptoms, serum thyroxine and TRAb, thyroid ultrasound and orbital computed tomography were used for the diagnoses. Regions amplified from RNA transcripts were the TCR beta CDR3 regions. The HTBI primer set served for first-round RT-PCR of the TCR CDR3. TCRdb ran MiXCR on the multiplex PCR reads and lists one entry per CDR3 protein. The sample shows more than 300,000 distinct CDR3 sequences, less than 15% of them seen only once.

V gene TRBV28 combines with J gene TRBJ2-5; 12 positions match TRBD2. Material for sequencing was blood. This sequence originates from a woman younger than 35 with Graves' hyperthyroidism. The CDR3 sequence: CASSPGLAGSMETQYF. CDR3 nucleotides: TGTGCCAGCAGTCCCGGACTAGCGGGAAGTATGGAGACCCAGTACTTC. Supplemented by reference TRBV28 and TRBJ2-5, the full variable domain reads DVKVTQSSRYLVKRTGEKVFLECVQDMDHENMFWYRQDPGLGLRLIYFSYDVKMKEKGDIPEGYSVSREKKERFSLILESASTNQTSMYLCASSPGLAGSMETQYFGPGTRLLVL.